Below, 27 T cell receptor beta chains from the same sample are listed, as sequenced in a study of cytomegalovirus exposure and HLA in healthy donors. The PCR used 60 Vbeta and 13 Jbeta primers. The table came from immunoSEQ multiplex PCR; TCRdb's copy has only in-frame clones and leaves some out. Among roughly 98,000 clones listed, 62% were seen once. The sample taken for sequencing was PBMCs. The receptor set was obtained from a woman younger than 45 in good health and CMV-seropositive.

The chain carries TRBV11-3 and TRBJ2-1, with 9 bases lining up with TRBD2. The CDR3 sequence is 18 residues long. In germline, CDR1 is SGHNT, CDR2 YENEEA. The junction had 10 bases not matched to a gene; V was cut back by 0 bases and J by 4 bases. The CDR3: CASSLDNLAGSNYNEQFF. For the CDR3, the DNA is TGTGCCAGCAGCTTAGATAACCTAGCGGGGAGCAATTACAATGAGCAGTTCTTC.

This clone was counted a few times. The CDR3: CASRPGRAYEQYF. CDR3 coding DNA: TGTGCCAGCAGGCCCGGTCGAGCCTACGAGCAGTACTTC. J is TRBJ2-7 and V is TRBV6-5; no definite D call. Trimming cost V 6 bases and J 2 bases, with 11 bases left between them. The CDR3 runs to 13 residues. The germline CDR1 and CDR2 sequences are MNHEY and SVGAGI.

This clone was counted a few times. The genes are TRBV7-3 and TRBJ1-1; D is perhaps TRBD1 (5 bases). The CDR3 spans 14 residues. In germline, CDR1 is SGHTA, CDR2 FQGTGA. The ends were cut back, 5 bases at V and 4 bases at J, with 14 bases in the middle. The CDR3 sequence: CASSPRAGGTEAFF. CDR3 coding DNA: TGTGCCAGCAGCCCGAGGGCGGGGGGCACTGAAGCTTTCTTT.

The chain combines TRBV2 with TRBJ1-3; possibly TRBD1 for D (6 bases). Germline CDR1 reads SNHLY; CDR2 reads FYNNEI. There are 15 residues in the CDR3. Trimming shortened V by 6 bases and J by 9 bases, and 21 bases separated the two germline ends. The CDR3 sequence: CASSPNTGSLTTIYF. CDR3 sequence (DNA): TGTGCCAGCAGCCCCAATACAGGGTCTCTCACCACCATATATTTT.

The rearrangement uses TRBV6-5 and TRBJ1-5; a weak D match, TRBD1 (6 bases). The CDR3 contains 14 residues. CDR1 and CDR2 (germline): MNHEY, SVGAGI. Trimming took off 6 bases at V and 6 bases at J, with 15 bases between the two ends. The DNA of the CDR3 is TGTGCCAGCAGCCGAGGACAGCCTAGTCAGCCCCAGCATTTT. Encoded protein: CASSRGQPSQPQHF.

This chain links TRBV10-2 with TRBJ1-5, with no clear D. The CDR3 covers 14 residues. The V gene lost 3 bases and the J gene lost 4 bases, with 10 bases spanning the gap. The germline V gene encodes CDR1 WSHSY and CDR2 SAAADI. The chain's CDR3 is CASSEGYGNQPQHF. The DNA of the CDR3 is TGCGCCAGCAGTGAAGGATACGGGAATCAGCCCCAGCATTTT.

This sequence joins TRBV7-9 and TRBJ1-1; 7 bases line up with TRBD1. Looked up from germline, CDR1 is SEHNR and CDR2 is FQNEAQ (reference sequence). Germline trimming cut 5 bases from V and 5 bases from J; bases unmatched to any gene: 11. CDR3 length: 15 residues. The CDR3: CASSLRQGVGTEAFF. The DNA for the CDR3 is TGTGCCAGCAGCCTGAGACAGGGAGTAGGGACTGAAGCTTTCTTT.

The V and J genes are TRBV4-2 and TRBJ2-3; 11 bases line up with TRBD2. The CDR3 is made up of 14 amino acids. In germline, CDR1 is LGHNA, CDR2 YNFKEQ. J lost 5 bases, V lost 6 bases, and 4 bases had no gene match. The CDR3, as DNA: TGTGCCAGCAGTGATAGCGGGGGGGGAGATACGCAGTATTTT. Translation: CASSDSGGGDTQYF.

The J gene is TRBJ1-1, the V gene TRBV14; D call uncertain. V was shortened by 1 base and J by 5 bases, with 5 bases between the two germline ends. Germline-derived CDR1 and CDR2 are SGHDN and FVKESK. This CDR3 has 12 amino acids. The CDR3 reads CASSQAPTEAFF. The CDR3 DNA follows: TGTGCCAGCAGCCAAGCTCCGACTGAAGCTTTCTTT.

This clone came up a few times. V usage is TRBV27 and J usage is TRBJ2-2, with 7 nucleotides matching TRBD2. The CDR3 contains 16 residues. After removal of 6 bases from V and 0 bases from J, the junction contained 7 bases not matched to a gene. From germline, CDR1 is MNHEY and CDR2 SMNVEV (reference sequence). CDR3 protein: CASSSWGGANTGELFF. CDR3 nucleotide sequence: TGTGCCAGCAGCTCTTGGGGAGGGGCGAACACCGGGGAGCTGTTTTTT.

This sequence joins TRBV14 and TRBJ2-5; maybe TRBD2 (7 bases). Trimming removed 0 bases at V and 5 bases at J, with 16 bases between. CDR1 is SGHDN and CDR2 is FVKESK in the germline V gene. The CDR3 sequence is 16 residues long. In DNA form, the CDR3 reads TGTGCCAGCAGCCAAGAGCCGGGGGGCCGGGGGGAGACCCAGTACTTC. Encoded protein: CASSQEPGGRGETQYF.

The chain has TRBV19 and TRBJ1-2; 8 positions agree with TRBD1. CDR1 is LNHDA and CDR2 is SQIVND in the germline V gene (reference sequence). With V trimmed by 1 base and J by 4 bases, 2 bases remained unmatched. The CDR3 is 14 residues long. The CDR3 nucleotides are TGTGCCAGTAGTATAGCCCAGGGGGCCTATGGCTACACCTTC. Its protein is CASSIAQGAYGYTF. The full variable domain, rest sourced from reference TRBV19 and TRBJ1-2, is DGGITQSPKYLFRKEGQNVTLSCEQNLNHDAMYWYRQDPGQGLRLIYYSQIVNDFQKGDIAEGYSVSREKKESFPLTVTSAQKNPTAFYLCASSIAQGAYGYTFGSGTRLTVV.

The CDR3 DNA reads TGTGCCAGCAGCTCCAACAGGGGGGGGACCCAGTACTTC. Amino acid sequence: CASSSNRGGTQYF. V usage is TRBV7-2 and J usage is TRBJ2-5, with D perhaps TRBD1 (8 bases). CDR1 is SGHTA and CDR2 is FQGNSA in the germline V gene. Trimming left V 4 bases short and J 7 bases short, with 13 bases between. The CDR3 spans 13 residues.

This clone has just a few counts. This chain uses TRBV7-9 with TRBJ1-6; TRBD1 aligns across 10 bases. Trimming removed 5 bases from V and 7 bases from J; junction bases left unmatched: 8. Germline V CDR1 and CDR2: SEHNR, FQNEAQ (reference sequence). CDR3 length equals 16 residues. CDR3 region: CASSQGTGVRNSPLHF. The CDR3 DNA reads TGTGCCAGCAGCCAAGGGACAGGGGTTCGGAATTCACCCCTCCACTTT.

CDR3 nucleotide sequence: TGTGCCAGCAGTTCCCCACAGGGGACGGCTGAAGCTTTCTTT. Protein sequence: CASSSPQGTAEAFF. This sequence joins TRBV6-6 and TRBJ1-1, with 7 bases identical to TRBD1. The CDR3 runs to 14 residues. V dropped 4 bases and J dropped 6; count of bases not matched to a gene: 8. Germline V gene sequence: CDR1 MNHNY, CDR2 SVGAGI (reference sequence).

The chain couples TRBV6-4 to TRBJ1-1, with a tentative D call TRBD1 (6 bases). The length of the CDR3 is 14 residues. The V and J ends lost 4 bases and 3 bases respectively, with 12 bases between them. Germline V gene sequence: CDR1 MRHNA, CDR2 SNTAGT. CDR3 loop: CASSATGGHTEAFF. DNA of the CDR3: TGTGCCAGCAGTGCGACAGGTGGTCACACTGAAGCTTTCTTT.

J is TRBJ1-3 and V is TRBV18, with D hard to call. In germline, CDR1 is KGHSH, CDR2 LQKENI. The CDR3 runs 16 residues. Trimming shortened V by 2 bases and J by 0 bases, and 11 bases separated the two germline ends. CDR3 nucleotides: TGTGCCAGCTCACCAAATGAGGGCCCCTCTGGAAACACCATATATTTT. It yields the protein CASSPNEGPSGNTIYF. The full variable domain, rest sourced from reference TRBV18 and TRBJ1-3, is NAGVMQNPRHLVRRRGQEARLRCSPMKGHSHVYWYRQLPEEGLKFMVYLQKENIIDESGMPKERFSAEFPKEGPSILRIQQVVRGDSAAYFCASSPNEGPSGNTIYFGEGSWLTVV.

The chain combines TRBV6-6 with TRBJ2-3; the match to TRBD1 covers 11 bases. The CDR3 covers 15 residues. The ends lost 11 bases at V and 4 bases at J; junction bases unmatched: 11. Per the germline V gene, CDR1 is MNHNY and CDR2 is SVGAGI (reference sequence). The CDR3 DNA is TGTGCCGGGGCCCCGGGACAGGGGGGGTCAGATACGCAGTATTTT. Its translation: CAGAPGQGGSDTQYF.

V gene TRBV7-2 combines with J gene TRBJ2-1, with TRBD1 identical over 8 bases. Per germline, CDR1 SGHTA and CDR2 FQGNSA. The CDR3 runs to 15 residues. V was clipped by 2 bases and J by 7 bases; unmatched bases: 7. The CDR3 DNA reads as TGTGCCAGCAGCTTACAGAGGACAGGGACGAATGAGCAGTTCTTC. Residues: CASSLQRTGTNEQFF. Based on the CDR3 plus reference TRBV7-2 and TRBJ2-1, the full variable domain is GAGVSQSPSNKVTEKGKDVELRCDPISGHTALYWYRQSLGQGLEFLIYFQGNSAPDKSGLPSDRFSAERTGGSVSTLTIQRTQQEDSAVYLCASSLQRTGTNEQFFGPGTRLTVL.

The V call is TRBV2, the J call TRBJ1-2; 9 positions agree with TRBD1. This CDR3 has 14 amino acids. CDR1 and CDR2 (germline): SNHLY, FYNNEI. V lost 6 bases and J lost 8; bases outside the gene matches: 10. Here the CDR3 reads CASSDFTGTGGYTF. CDR3 coding DNA: TGTGCCAGCAGCGACTTTACCGGGACAGGGGGCTACACCTTC.

This clone appeared a single time. The V and J genes are TRBV5-4 and TRBJ2-7, with D tentatively TRBD2 (6 bases). V lost 4 bases and J lost 7, with 15 bases in between. Germline V gene lookup returns CDR1 SGHNT and CDR2 YYREEE (reference sequence). The CDR3 has 13 residues. The chain's CDR3 is CASSMDYSGEQYF. CDR3 DNA: TGTGCCAGCAGCATGGACTACTCTGGGGAGCAGTACTTC.

This clone was seen a handful of times. CDR3 sequence (DNA): TGTGCCAGCAGTTACGGCCAGGGAGGATCTGGAAACACCATATATTTT. Translated: CASSYGQGGSGNTIYF. The chain uses TRBV6-6 and TRBJ1-3; D is perhaps TRBD1 (5 bases). The CDR3 length is 16 residues. Germline values: CDR1 MNHNY, CDR2 SVGAGI (reference sequence). Trimming pared 2 bases from V and 1 base from J, leaving 12 bases between.

The rearrangement uses TRBV2 and TRBJ2-7, with 7 bases identical to TRBD1. V gave up 8 bases and J gave up 7 bases; unmatched junction bases: 11. The germline CDR1 and CDR2 sequences are SNHLY and FYNNEI. CDR3 length equals 13 residues. The DNA of the CDR3 is TGTGCCAGCGGGGCGACAGGGAGTGGGGAGCAGTACTTC. It is translated as CASGATGSGEQYF.

The chain combines TRBV2 with TRBJ2-5, with a possible D match to TRBD2 (6 bases). The CDR3 spans 14 residues. CDR1 is SNHLY and CDR2 is FYNNEI in the germline V gene. The V end was cut by 8 bases, the J end by 0 bases, with 13 bases between. The CDR3 DNA reads as TGTGCCAGCGGCCGGGGGTCCAACCAAGAGACCCAGTACTTC. Its translation is CASGRGSNQETQYF.

This clone was detected only a few times. The V and J genes are TRBV5-4 and TRBJ2-1; TRBD2 agrees at 9 bases. CDR3 length: 15 residues. Germline V gene data show CDR1 as SGHNT and CDR2 as YYREEE (reference sequence). The V segment lost 3 bases and the J segment 6 bases; nucleotides outside the gene matches: 7. DNA for the CDR3: TGTGCCAGCAGCTCAGGGACTAGCTTGGGCAATGAGCAGTTCTTC. Its protein product is CASSSGTSLGNEQFF.

The chain combines TRBV7-6 with TRBJ2-2, with D possibly matching TRBD2 (5 bases). Germline values: CDR1 SGHVS, CDR2 FNYEAQ. This CDR3 has 16 amino acids. V dropped 3 bases and J dropped 5 bases, with 16 bases sitting between them. The CDR3 here is CASSLGSVGNTGELFF. The CDR3 region has the DNA TGTGCCAGCAGCTTGGGTTCGGTCGGGAATACCGGGGAGCTGTTTTTT.

This chain links TRBV4-2 with TRBJ2-3, with TRBD2 matching over 9 bases. There are 18 residues in the CDR3. Germline trimming cut 1 base from V and 3 bases from J; bases unmatched to any gene: 11. Germline values: CDR1 LGHNA, CDR2 YNFKEQ. CDR3 coding DNA: TGTGCCAGCAGCCAAGCTGGGCGGGGGGGCCTTTCTACAGATACGCAGTATTTT. This encodes CASSQAGRGGLSTDTQYF.